This TCR beta chain was sequenced in a study of blood T cell repertoires in COVID-19. Study context: Samples representing acute and convalescent COVID-19 were sourced from the United States, Italy and Spain. T cells, B-cell-depleted T cells, or PBMCs provided the cDNA or gDNA that served as material.

As originally analysed: Reference gene primer amplification yielded estimated nucleated cell counts. Assay: immunoSEQ multiplex PCR; the TCRdb copy retains only in-frame clones and omits some. The D gene and trimming were derived from the DNA, and the V and J assignments and clone size from that table. The profile covers 200,000 to 300,000 clones, with 85% appearing a single time and around 6.8% taken by the ten largest. The germline CDR1 and CDR2 sequences are SGHTA and FQGNSA. V was clipped by 1 base and J by 1 base, with 7 bases between them. The CDR3 sequence is 14 residues long. The chain links TRBV7-2 to TRBJ1-2; D is unresolved. The specimen sequenced was peripheral blood. The receptor was isolated from a woman aged 55-69 years with active or convalescent COVID-19. The CDR3 DNA is TGTGCCAGCAGCTTAGGTACTAGTAACTATGGCTACACCTTC. Residues: CASSLGTSNYGYTF.